This T cell receptor beta chain came from a study of somatic mutations in cytotoxic T cells in rheumatoid arthritis. Study-wide points: It was in rheumatoid arthritis patients, but not in healthy controls, that CD8+ clonality increased with age.

This clone was found once. What it binds is unknown. Blood donors of median age around 51 years (range about 20-75), about 54% of them female, formed the healthy controls. Isolating CD4+ and CD8+ cells involved positive magnetic bead selection on an AutoMACS. Their purity was then checked by flow cytometry. With 4 bases clipped from V and 2 bases from J, the junction kept 3 bases outside the gene matches. Per the germline V gene, CDR1 is SGHRS and CDR2 is YFSETQ. The length of the CDR3 is 14 residues. The protocol was immunoSEQ multiplex PCR, while the TCRdb copy is restricted to in-frame clones and leaves out a portion. The table lists 10,000 or so clones, roughly 80% of them singletons.

Sequences were obtained from CD8+ T cells sorted from blood. This TCR was sampled from a man aged 50-59 years in good health. The chain carries TRBV5-1 and TRBJ2-3, with 8 bases identical to TRBD1. The DNA of the CDR3 is TGCGCCAGCAGCGGGACAGGACCCACAGATACGCAGTATTTT. This codes for CASSGTGPTDTQYF.